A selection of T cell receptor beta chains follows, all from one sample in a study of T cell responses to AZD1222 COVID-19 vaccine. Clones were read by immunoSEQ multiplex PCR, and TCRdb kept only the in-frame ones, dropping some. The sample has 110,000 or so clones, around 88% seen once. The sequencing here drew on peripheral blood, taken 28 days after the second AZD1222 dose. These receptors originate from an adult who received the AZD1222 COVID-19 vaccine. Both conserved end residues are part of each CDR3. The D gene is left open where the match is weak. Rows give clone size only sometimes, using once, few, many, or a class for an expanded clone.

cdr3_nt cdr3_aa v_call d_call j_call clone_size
TGTGCCCGACAGTTGCAAGAGACCCAGTACTTC CARQLQETQYF TRBV2 . TRBJ2-5 few
TGTGCCAGCAGTACAGCCCACCCGGGTCCCCTCTTAGAAAAACTGTTTTTT CASSTAHPGPLLEKLFF TRBV27 . TRBJ1-4 .
TGTGCCAGCAGCCAATCCCAACAGGGAAATCAGCCCCAGCATTTT CASSQSQQGNQPQHF TRBV16 . TRBJ1-5 .
TGCAGTGCTAGTGACCCGGGTCAGGGTGCGGATACGCAGTATTTT CSASDPGQGADTQYF TRBV20-1 . TRBJ2-3 .
TGTGCCAGCAAAGGAGGCCGTTACAATCAGCCCCAGCATTTT CASKGGRYNQPQHF TRBV9 . TRBJ1-5 .
TGTGCCAGCAAGAACTCCTGGGGCGATCAGCCCCAGCATTTT CASKNSWGDQPQHF TRBV27 . TRBJ1-5 .
TGTGCCAGCAGCTTTACGACATGGACAGATACGCAGTATTTT CASSFTTWTDTQYF TRBV7-2 . TRBJ2-3 once
TGTGCCAGCAGCCAATCAGGCCTTAATGAAAAGGGCTACACCTTC CASSQSGLNEKGYTF TRBV3-1/TRBV3-2 . TRBJ1-2 .
TGCGCCAGCAGCTTACCCGTACAGGGGGCGCTTTCACCCCTCCACTTT CASSLPVQGALSPLHF TRBV5-1 TRBD1 TRBJ1-6 .
TGTGCCAGCAGTTACTCCGAGGGGGGGCGCGGCACTGAAGCTTTCTTT CASSYSEGGRGTEAFF TRBV6-5 . TRBJ1-1 .
TGCGCCAGCAGGGAGGGTCCGAACACCGGGGAGCTGTTTTTT CASREGPNTGELFF TRBV4-3 . TRBJ2-2 few
TGTGCCAGCAGCTTAGTTTCTGGGGCCAACGTCCTGACTTTC CASSLVSGANVLTF TRBV7-9 . TRBJ2-6 .
TGTGCCAGCAGCGTGCAGGGGGCAGCCGAAAAACTGTTTTTT CASSVQGAAEKLFF TRBV5-4 TRBD1 TRBJ1-4 once
TGCGCCAGCAGCCCCCTCGGACAGGGTGCAGATACGCAGTATTTT CASSPLGQGADTQYF TRBV4-3 TRBD1 TRBJ2-3 .
TGTGCCAGCAGCTTCCAAACGAACACTGAAGCTTTCTTT CASSFQTNTEAFF TRBV11-1 . TRBJ1-1 .
TGTGCCAGCAGTGACAGGCAGAACTATGGCTACACCTTC CASSDRQNYGYTF TRBV6-1 . TRBJ1-2 .
TGCGCCAGCAGCTTGAGTCTGAACACTGAAGCTTTCTTT CASSLSLNTEAFF TRBV5-1 . TRBJ1-1 .
TGTGCCATCAGGGGGACTAGCGGGGTGAACAATGAGCAGTTCTTC CAIRGTSGVNNEQFF TRBV10-3 TRBD2 TRBJ2-1 .
TGTGCCAGCAGCTCCTTAACAGGAAATCAGCCCCAGCATTTT CASSSLTGNQPQHF TRBV5-6 . TRBJ1-5 .
TGTGCCAGTAGTATAGCGACAGGCGGATACGATGGCTACACCTTC CASSIATGGYDGYTF TRBV19 . TRBJ1-2 once
TGTGCCAGCAGCCAAGAATGGACTAACCCCAATGAGCAGTTCTTC CASSQEWTNPNEQFF TRBV3-1/TRBV3-2 . TRBJ2-1 .
TGTGCCAGCAGCCCCGGACAGGGGGTCGCCTACGAGCAGTACTTC CASSPGQGVAYEQYF TRBV7-2 TRBD1 TRBJ2-7 .
TGTGCCAGCAGCCGGGGACTACCAGGCTCCTACGAGCAGTACTTC CASSRGLPGSYEQYF TRBV7-2 TRBD2 TRBJ2-7 .
TGCGCCAGCAGCGACCGGGACAGGGAGTCCGGGGAGCTGTTTTTT CASSDRDRESGELFF TRBV4-3 TRBD1 TRBJ2-2 .
TGTGCCAGCAGCCAAGATGTGGGGGAAGCTTTCTTT CASSQDVGEAFF TRBV4-2 . TRBJ1-1 .
TGTGCCAGCAGCTTAGGACAGGGGGGCGCCGAGCAGTACTTC CASSLGQGGAEQYF TRBV7-8 TRBD1 TRBJ2-7 many
TGTGCCAGCAGTTTGGCAGGCATGGGTTGGTATGGCTACACCTTC CASSLAGMGWYGYTF TRBV6-2/TRBV6-3 . TRBJ1-2 .
TGTGCCAGCAGCCCCAGACTAGCGGGGAGTCTAGATACGCAGTATTTT CASSPRLAGSLDTQYF TRBV9 TRBD2 TRBJ2-3 .
TGTGCCAGCAGCTTAAAGGGCGGACTGCTCTCCTACGAGCAGTACTTC CASSLKGGLLSYEQYF TRBV7-9 . TRBJ2-7 .
TGTGCCAGCAGCATCGGGACAGGGGTGGGGGAGCAGTACTTC CASSIGTGVGEQYF TRBV5-4 TRBD1 TRBJ2-7 .
TGCGCCAGCAGCCGAGTACTGGACTTAACCTCCTATAATTCACCCCTCCACTTT CASSRVLDLTSYNSPLHF TRBV4-1 . TRBJ1-6 .
TGTGCCAGTAGCCCCCCAGGGGGGGCGGACACTGAAGCTTTCTTT CASSPPGGADTEAFF TRBV19 TRBD1 TRBJ1-1 .
TGTGCCACCTATGGTGGGGGGAATCAGCCCCAGCATTTT CATYGGGNQPQHF TRBV28 . TRBJ1-5 .
TGTGCCAGCGGCTGGGACAGCAATCAGCCCCAGCATTTT CASGWDSNQPQHF TRBV6-1 . TRBJ1-5 .
TGTGCCAGCAGTTCCCCTCGGCAGGCGGACTATGGCTACACCTTC CASSSPRQADYGYTF TRBV6-5 . TRBJ1-2 .
TGTGCCAGTAGTCGGGGGGCTTACGAGCAGTACTTC CASSRGAYEQYF TRBV19 . TRBJ2-7 .
TGTGCCAGCAGTATACAGGGCCTCTATAATTCACCCCTCCACTTT CASSIQGLYNSPLHF TRBV25-1 . TRBJ1-6 .
TGTGCCAGCAGCGAGCAGTTTAATGAGCAGTTCTTC CASSEQFNEQFF TRBV6-2/TRBV6-3 . TRBJ2-1 .
TGTGCCAGCAAGGGGGGTTCTGGAAACACCATATATTTT CASKGGSGNTIYF TRBV2 . TRBJ1-3 once
TGCGCCAGCAGCCAAGGGACAAACGACGGCTATGGCTACACCTTC CASSQGTNDGYGYTF TRBV4-3 . TRBJ1-2 .
TGTGCCAGCTCACCGACATTGAACACTGAAGCTTTCTTT CASSPTLNTEAFF TRBV18 . TRBJ1-1 .
TGTGCCAGCAGCCCACGGGACAGGGATCAGCCCCAGCATTTT CASSPRDRDQPQHF TRBV5-8 TRBD1 TRBJ1-5 .
TGTGCCAGCAGCCAAGACCCCCGGGGGGCCCGGCGGGGTGATTCACCCCTCCACTTT CASSQDPRGARRGDSPLHF TRBV14 . TRBJ1-6 .
TGTGCCACCCAGGGTACTGGAAACACCATATATTTT CATQGTGNTIYF TRBV12-3/TRBV12-4 . TRBJ1-3 .
TGTGCCAGCAGTTTCAACAGGGTCTCCGATCAGCCCCAGCATTTT CASSFNRVSDQPQHF TRBV27 . TRBJ1-5 .
TGTGCCAGCATACTACAGGGGAGGGGGGATAGTGAGCAGTTCTTC CASILQGRGDSEQFF TRBV27 . TRBJ2-1 .
TGTGCCAGTAGTTTATACGGACAGGGGAATCAGCCCCAGCATTTT CASSLYGQGNQPQHF TRBV19 TRBD1 TRBJ1-5 many
TGTGCCAGCAGTAGGGCTCCGACTTATGGCTACACCTTC CASSRAPTYGYTF TRBV28 . TRBJ1-2 .
TGTGCCAGCAGCCAGGGACAGGGGAGAGGAAAACTGTTTTTT CASSQGQGRGKLFF TRBV11-2 TRBD1 TRBJ1-4 .
TGTGCCAGCAACCTCCCTGGGGCCAACGTCCTGACTTTC CASNLPGANVLTF TRBV5-4 . TRBJ2-6 .
TGTGCCACCAGTGATACACCCGCGGGGGGTCAAGCCGGGGAGCTGTTTTTT CATSDTPAGGQAGELFF TRBV24-1 TRBD2 TRBJ2-2 .
TGTGCCAGCAGCTTGGCCATTGGCGGGACTGAGCATTCACCCCTCCACTTT CASSLAIGGTEHSPLHF TRBV5-4 . TRBJ1-6 .
TGTGCCAGCAGCTCTGGCGGGTCCTTAAACATTCAGTACTTC CASSSGGSLNIQYF TRBV7-2 . TRBJ2-4 .